Below, 24 T cell receptor beta chains from the same sample are listed, as sequenced in a study of OX40 agonist ivuxolimab in advanced cancers. TCRdb's copy holds only in-frame clones and misses some; the assay was immunoSEQ multiplex PCR. Of roughly 50,000 clones listed, around four fifths were seen once; the top ten hold 3% to 4.5%. Sequenced here: CD4+ or CD8+ T cells sorted from blood, sampled in a trial of the OX40 agonist ivuxolimab. These receptors all come from an adult with an advanced solid tumor such as melanoma, head and neck, liver or kidney cancer.

In this sample, this clone turned up once. CDR3 nucleotides: TGTGCCAGCAGCGTAGGTGTGGAGAACACCGGGGAGCTGTTTTTT. Amino acid sequence: CASSVGVENTGELFF. The chain carries TRBV9 and TRBJ2-2; D is unclear. This CDR3 has 15 residues. V lost 0 bases and J lost 1, with 7 bases in between. CDR1 is SGDLS and CDR2 is YYNGEE in the germline V gene.

The chain couples TRBV5-1 to TRBJ2-7, with TRBD1 as a possible D gene (5 bases). The CDR3 totals 13 residues. Trimming took 2 bases from V and 6 from J, leaving 12 bases between them. In germline, CDR1 is SGHRS, CDR2 YFSETQ. CDR3 sequence reads: CASSFQGPSEQYF. The CDR3 region has the DNA TGCGCCAGCAGCTTTCAGGGTCCGAGCGAGCAGTACTTC.

V is TRBV5-1 and J is TRBJ2-7; 7 nucleotides match TRBD2. This CDR3 is 14 amino acids long. V shed 4 bases and J 5 bases; nucleotides not matched to a gene: 9. CDR1 is SGHRS and CDR2 is YFSETQ in the germline V gene. This chain's CDR3 is CASSPGLPFDEQYF. The DNA of the CDR3 is TGCGCCAGCAGCCCGGGACTACCTTTCGACGAGCAGTACTTC.

In its sample, this clone was seen once. This chain connects TRBV6-6 to TRBJ2-7; D not resolved. The CDR3 loop spans 13 amino acids. Per germline, CDR1 MNHNY and CDR2 SVGAGI (reference sequence). Trimming removed 2 bases from V and 12 bases from J, with 17 bases in between. Here the CDR3 reads CASSYASPDFWYF. For the CDR3, the DNA is TGTGCCAGCAGTTACGCCTCTCCAGATTTCTGGTACTTC.

In nucleotides, the CDR3 is TGCGCCAGCAGTGATAGTGAAAAACTGTTTTTT. Amino acids: CASSDSEKLFF. This sequence joins TRBV10-2 and TRBJ1-4, with D unresolved. Germline V gene sequence: CDR1 WSHSY, CDR2 SAAADI. This CDR3 has 11 residues. V lost 3 bases, J lost 7 bases, and 3 bases lay in between.

This clone turned up a few times. The V call is TRBV19, the J call TRBJ2-3; D call uncertain. CDR1 and CDR2 (germline): LNHDA, SQIVND (reference sequence). Trimming pared 5 bases from V and 1 base from J, leaving 4 bases between. The CDR3 is 12 residues long. Written as DNA, the CDR3 is TGTGCCAGTAGTCCAGGCACAGATACGCAGTATTTT. Its translation: CASSPGTDTQYF.

This clone was seen a handful of times. CDR3 sequence (DNA): TGTGCCAGCAGTTACAACAGGGATTATCAGCCCCAGCATTTT. This encodes CASSYNRDYQPQHF. V and J are TRBV6-5 and TRBJ1-5, with a tentative D call TRBD1 (6 bases). Between the trimmed V and J ends, which lost 2 bases and 5 bases, there was a span of 10 bases. The CDR3 runs 14 residues. Germline CDR1 MNHEY, CDR2 SVGAGI.

CDR3 protein: CAIEGLADTGEQFF. In DNA, the CDR3 is TGTGCCATCGAGGGACTAGCTGATACGGGAGAGCAGTTCTTC. The gene calls are TRBV10-3 and TRBJ2-1; 9 positions match TRBD2. The V segment lost 8 bases and the J segment 10 bases; nucleotides outside the gene matches: 12. The V gene's germline CDR1 is ENHRY and CDR2 SYGVKD. The CDR3 has 14 amino acids.

Worth noting for this clone: Additional DNA sequences in this sample encode the identical CDR3. The V call is TRBV6-5, the J call TRBJ2-7, with D perhaps matching TRBD1 (6 bases). The CDR3 consists of 15 residues. The germline CDR1 and CDR2 sequences are MNHEY and SVGAGI. V was cut by 6 bases and J by 0 bases, with 15 bases left in between. CDR3 in amino acids: CASRRRQESSYEQYF. Written as DNA, the CDR3 is TGTGCCAGCAGACGCCGACAGGAAAGCTCCTACGAGCAGTACTTC.

The chain joins TRBV7-9 to TRBJ1-2; D gene uncertain. Trimming pared 4 bases from V and 1 base from J, leaving 7 bases between. The CDR3 extends over 13 amino acids. In germline, CDR1 is SEHNR, CDR2 FQNEAQ (reference sequence). CDR3 sequence: CASSSTDNYGYTF. For the CDR3, the DNA is TGTGCCAGCAGCTCAACAGATAACTATGGCTACACCTTC.

The CDR3 region is CASSSVVAISTQYF. The CDR3 coding sequence is TGTGCCAGCAGTTCTGTGGTGGCTATTTCGACCCAGTACTTC. The V and J genes are TRBV27 and TRBJ2-5; D uncertain. Germline CDR1 and CDR2: MNHEY and SMNVEV (reference sequence). The ends were cut back, 4 bases at V and 7 bases at J, with 16 bases in the middle. The CDR3 length is 14 residues.

The rearrangement links TRBV9 to TRBJ2-1, with TRBD2 as a possible D gene (5 bases). From germline, CDR1 is SGDLS and CDR2 YYNGEE. V lost 3 bases and J lost 4, with 14 bases in between. This CDR3 comprises 15 residues. The CDR3 reads CASSGTPTGYNEQFF. CDR3 DNA sequence: TGTGCCAGCAGCGGTACCCCGACGGGGTACAATGAGCAGTTCTTC. Full variable domain (missing parts from reference TRBV9 and TRBJ2-1): DSGVTQTPKHLITATGQRVTLRCSPRSGDLSVYWYQQSLDQGLQFLIQYYNGEERAKGNILERFSAQQFPDLHSELNLSSLELGDSALYFCASSGTPTGYNEQFFGPGTRLTVL.

A few counts support this clone. The chain is built from TRBV18 and TRBJ2-3; no reliable D call. The CDR3 loop spans 15 amino acids. V was pared by 8 bases and J by 2 bases, with 17 bases between. The germline gives CDR1 KGHSH, CDR2 LQKENI. The CDR3 spells CASAWMQTSTDTQYF. CDR3 DNA sequence: TGTGCCAGCGCTTGGATGCAGACCTCCACAGATACGCAGTATTTT.

The chain combines TRBV5-6 with TRBJ2-1; TRBD2 might be the D (6 bases). The CDR3 loop spans 14 amino acids. Germline values: CDR1 SGHDT, CDR2 YYEEEE. Trimming stripped 0 bases from V and 5 bases from J, with 9 bases between. This chain's CDR3 is CASSLGLVDNEQFF. The DNA of the CDR3 is TGTGCCAGCAGCTTGGGACTAGTCGACAATGAGCAGTTCTTC.

Notes on this clone: Germline and junction disagree at one end, which may indicate a read error. V and J are TRBV5-1 and TRBJ1-2; perhaps TRBD1 as D (5 bases). CDR3 size: 13 residues. Germline V gene lookup returns CDR1 SGHRS and CDR2 YFSETQ. This CDR3 reads CASSIGDFVGYTF. Here the CDR3 DNA reads TGTGCCAGCAGCATAGGGGATTTCGTTGGCTACACCTTC.

This chain joins TRBV27 and TRBJ2-5; 10 bases align to TRBD1. The CDR3 is 16 amino acids. V was pared by 3 bases and J by 5 bases, with 9 bases of the junction left unmatched. CDR1 is MNHEY and CDR2 is SMNVEV in the germline V gene (reference sequence). The CDR3 loop is CASSFLAPGQGETQYF. The CDR3 bases are TGTGCCAGCAGTTTTTTAGCTCCGGGACAGGGGGAGACCCAGTACTTC.

The chain couples TRBV6-6 to TRBJ2-7, with 13 bases aligning to TRBD2. This CDR3 is built from 16 residues. V shed 3 bases, J shed 3 bases, and the junction held 5 bases outside the gene matches. Germline assignment: CDR1 MNHNY and CDR2 SVGAGI (reference sequence). The CDR3 DNA is TGTGCCAGCAGTTATGGGACTAGCGGGGTAAGCTACGAGCAGTACTTC. The encoded protein is CASSYGTSGVSYEQYF.

This clone turned up a few times. This sequence joins TRBV4-2 and TRBJ1-1, with TRBD1 matching over 8 bases. The CDR3 has 15 residues. The V and J ends lost 2 bases and 4 bases, in that order; junction bases with no gene match: 6. Per the germline V gene, CDR1 is LGHNA and CDR2 is YNFKEQ. CDR3 sequence reads: CASSQPQGEVTEAFF. As DNA, the CDR3 is TGTGCCAGCAGCCAACCACAGGGGGAGGTCACTGAAGCTTTCTTT.

The V gene is TRBV6-1, the J gene TRBJ1-2; 11 bases are shared with TRBD1. The CDR3 contains 15 residues. Germline CDR1 and CDR2: MNHNS and SASEGT. V dropped 5 bases and J dropped 7; count of bases not matched to a gene: 9. The CDR3 reads CASSSSGTGGRGYTF. For the CDR3, the DNA is TGTGCCAGCAGTTCAAGCGGGACAGGGGGACGTGGCTACACCTTC.

This clone was detected a few times. The chain links TRBV4-1 to TRBJ1-2; D is undetermined. Trimming shortened V by 2 bases and J by 4 bases, and 17 bases separated the two germline ends. The CDR3 has 16 amino acids. The germline CDR1 and CDR2 sequences are MGHRA and YSYEKL. The CDR3 nucleotides are TGCGCCAGCAGCCAACCGGGAGAGGGTTTGGGCTATGGCTACACCTTC. Encoded protein: CASSQPGEGLGYGYTF.

The V call is TRBV10-3, the J call TRBJ1-1, with 7 bases that match TRBD1. Trimming cost V 9 bases and J 3 bases; bases outside gene matches: 10. Germline V gives CDR1 ENHRY, CDR2 SYGVKD. CDR3 length equals 14 residues. Here the CDR3 DNA reads TGTGCCATGAGTTTATACCAGGGGGACACTGAAGCTTTCTTT. Protein: CAMSLYQGDTEAFF.

The chain uses TRBV18 and TRBJ1-2; no clear D gene. The germline V and J ends were trimmed by 2 bases and 4 bases, with 17 bases remaining between them. Germline lookup yields CDR1 KGHSH and CDR2 LQKENI. The CDR3 is 16 residues long. CDR3: CASSPSTQPSGYGYTF. The CDR3 DNA reads as TGTGCCAGCTCACCAAGTACCCAGCCGAGTGGCTATGGCTACACCTTC.

V and J are TRBV2 and TRBJ2-3; D unclear. This CDR3 has 11 residues. Per the germline V gene, CDR1 is SNHLY and CDR2 is FYNNEI. The V gene lost 6 bases and the J gene lost 2 bases, with 3 bases spanning the gap. The CDR3 nucleotides are TGTGCCAGCAGAAACACAGATACGCAGTATTTT. It translates to CASRNTDTQYF.

The genes are TRBV5-6 and TRBJ2-3, with no clear D. The germline V gene encodes CDR1 SGHDT and CDR2 YYEEEE. The length of the CDR3 is 15 residues. The V end lost 0 bases, the J end lost 1 base, and 9 bases lay between the germline ends. The CDR3 spells CASSLVLLGTDTQYF. CDR3 sequence (DNA): TGTGCCAGCAGCTTGGTGCTCCTAGGCACAGATACGCAGTATTTT.